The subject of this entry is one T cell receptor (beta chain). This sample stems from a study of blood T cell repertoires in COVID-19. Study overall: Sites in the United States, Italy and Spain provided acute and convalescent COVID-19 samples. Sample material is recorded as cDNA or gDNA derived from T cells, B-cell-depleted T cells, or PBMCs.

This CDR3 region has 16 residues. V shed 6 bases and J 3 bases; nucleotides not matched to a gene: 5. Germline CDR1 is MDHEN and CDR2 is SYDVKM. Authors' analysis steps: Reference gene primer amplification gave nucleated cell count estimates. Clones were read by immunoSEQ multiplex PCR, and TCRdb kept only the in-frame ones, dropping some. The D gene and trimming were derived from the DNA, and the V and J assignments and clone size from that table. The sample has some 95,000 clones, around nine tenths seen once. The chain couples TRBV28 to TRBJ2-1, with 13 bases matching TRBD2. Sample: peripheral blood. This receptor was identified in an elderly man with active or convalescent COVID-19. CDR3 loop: CASRSGTSGVYNEQFF. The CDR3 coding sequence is TGTGCCAGCAGATCCGGGACTAGCGGGGTCTACAATGAGCAGTTCTTC. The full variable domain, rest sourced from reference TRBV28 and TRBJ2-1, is DVKVTQSSRYLVKRTGEKVFLECVQDMDHENMFWYRQDPGLGLRLIYFSYDVKMKEKGDIPEGYSVSREKKERFSLILESASTNQTSMYLCASRSGTSGVYNEQFFGPGTRLTVL.